One and the same sample provided the 11 T cell receptor beta chains below, sequenced in a study of T cells in Graves' hyperthyroidism and ophthalmopathy. Amplification targeted TCR beta CDR3 regions from RNA transcripts. Primed by the HTBI set, a first-round RT-PCR was run on the TCR CDR3. TCRdb called the multiplex PCR reads again in MiXCR, with one record for every CDR3 protein. The sample yields 640,000 or so distinct CDR3 sequences, roughly 14% seen once. The sample consisted of blood. These receptors were collected from a woman in her forties with Graves' ophthalmopathy.

This clonotype was detected many times. The chain carries TRBV12-3 or TRBV12-4 and TRBJ2-7; D is possibly TRBD1 or TRBD2 (5 bases each). Trimming stripped 7 bases from V and 3 bases from J, with 16 bases between. This CDR3 comprises 14 residues. The chain's CDR3 is CASTLIGGHYEQYF. The CDR3 DNA sequence: TGTGCCAGCACCCTGATTGGGGGTCACTACGAGCAGTACTTC.

In this sample, this clonotype turned up many times. This chain connects TRBV24-1 to TRBJ2-7, with 8 bases identical to TRBD1. Per the germline V gene, CDR1 is KGHDR and CDR2 is SFDVKD. CDR3 length: 16 residues. The J segment lost 3 bases and the V segment lost 3 bases, leaving 9 bases of the junction unmatched. The CDR3 sequence: CATSDRGTGQYYEQYF. Written as DNA, the CDR3 is TGTGCCACCAGTGATCGTGGGACAGGTCAGTACTACGAGCAGTACTTC.

This clonotype came up many times. The chain has TRBV12-3 or TRBV12-4 and TRBJ1-5; TRBD1 matches at 9 bases. V gave up 6 bases and J gave up 6 bases; unmatched junction bases: 6. The CDR3 is 14 amino acids. The CDR3 loop is CASRGQGMVQPQHF. The CDR3 bases are TGTGCCAGCAGGGGACAGGGTATGGTTCAGCCCCAGCATTTT.

For this clonotype: This may arise from a read error, as a much more abundant clone is one base away. The gene calls are TRBV6-1 and TRBJ1-1, with D possibly TRBD1 on 6 matching bases. V shed 7 bases and J shed 4 bases, with 16 bases lying between them. CDR1 and CDR2 from the germline V gene are MNHNS and SASEGT. The CDR3 contains 14 residues. CDR3 amino acids: CASNPLRGSTEAFF. In DNA, the CDR3 is TGTGCCAGCAACCCGTTAAGGGGGAGCACTGAAGCTTTCTTT.

This clonotype was counted at least ten times. The chain uses TRBV7-3 and TRBJ2-5, with D tentatively TRBD2 (5 bases). Deletions cut 6 bases from V and 5 bases from J, with 22 bases between. Germline CDR1 and CDR2: SGHTA and FQGTGA. The CDR3 sequence is 16 residues long. CDR3 DNA sequence: TGTGCCAGCAGGCGTCGGCGGGTCCAACGCGGGGAGACCCAGTACTTC. Translation gives CASRRRRVQRGETQYF.

This rearrangement joins TRBV15 to TRBJ2-4; D perhaps matches TRBD2 (6 bases). Deletions cut 5 bases from V and 11 bases from J, with 19 bases between. This CDR3 region has 14 residues. Germline CDR1 and CDR2: LNHNV and YYDKDF (reference sequence). The chain's CDR3 is CATSLGTLTRVQYF. DNA of the CDR3: TGTGCCACCAGCCTCGGGACTCTAACTCGGGTTCAGTACTTC.

In its sample, this clonotype was seen many times. This chain connects TRBV12-3 or TRBV12-4 to TRBJ2-2; 8 nucleotides line up with TRBD1. The CDR3 spans 13 residues. V dropped 6 bases and J dropped 8; count of bases not matched to a gene: 5. DNA of the CDR3: TGTGCCAGCAGCCTTGACAGGGGAGGGGAGCTGTTTTTT. Amino acid sequence: CASSLDRGGELFF.

Turning to this clonotype: A single base separates this from a much larger clone, so it may be a read error. The rearrangement links TRBV7-2 to TRBJ2-5; maybe TRBD2 (6 bases). This CDR3 has 15 residues. CDR1 is SGHTA, CDR2 FQGNSA, per germline. This CDR3 reads CASSLDGGSRETRYF. In DNA form, the CDR3 reads TGTGCCAGCAGCTTAGATGGCGGCAGCCGGGAGACCCGGTACTTC.

This clonotype has more than one count but fewer than ten. The chain is built from TRBV10-3 and TRBJ2-7; unclear D gene. CDR1 and CDR2 from the germline V gene are ENHRY and SYGVKD. The V gene lost 4 bases and the J gene lost 0 bases, with 13 bases spanning the gap. The CDR3 totals 15 residues. DNA for the CDR3: TGTGCCATCAGTGTTGATCAAACCAGCTCCTACGAGCAGTACTTC. This translates into CAISVDQTSSYEQYF.

This clonotype was detected ten times or more. The chain carries TRBV11-2 and TRBJ2-5, with 9 bases matching TRBD2. The junction had 3 bases not matched to a gene; V was cut back by 8 bases and J by 5 bases. In germline, CDR1 is SGHAT, CDR2 FQNNGV. CDR3 length equals 12 residues. The CDR3 sequence: CASGAGGETQYF. The CDR3 bases are TGTGCCAGCGGGGCGGGAGGGGAGACCCAGTACTTC.

The chain uses TRBV7-9 and TRBJ1-2, with D possibly TRBD1 on 6 matching bases. The V gene's germline CDR1 is SEHNR and CDR2 FQNEAQ (reference sequence). The ends were cut back, 4 bases at V and 10 bases at J, with 19 bases in the middle. CDR3 length: 14 residues. The CDR3 sequence: CASSYRQAQNYYTF. The CDR3 DNA follows: TGTGCCAGCAGCTACAGACAGGCTCAAAACTACTACACCTTC.